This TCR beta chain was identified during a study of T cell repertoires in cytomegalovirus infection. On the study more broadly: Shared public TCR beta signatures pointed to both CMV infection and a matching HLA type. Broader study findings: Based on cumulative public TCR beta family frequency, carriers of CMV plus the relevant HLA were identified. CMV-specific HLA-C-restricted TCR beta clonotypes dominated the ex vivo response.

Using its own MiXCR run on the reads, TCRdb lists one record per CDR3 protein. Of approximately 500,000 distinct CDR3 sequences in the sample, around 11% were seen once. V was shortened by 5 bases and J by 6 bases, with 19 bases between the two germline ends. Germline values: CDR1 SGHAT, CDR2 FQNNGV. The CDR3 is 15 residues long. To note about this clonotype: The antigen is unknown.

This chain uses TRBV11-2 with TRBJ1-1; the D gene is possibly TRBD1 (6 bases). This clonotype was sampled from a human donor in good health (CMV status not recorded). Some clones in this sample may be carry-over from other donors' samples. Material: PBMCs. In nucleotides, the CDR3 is TGTGCCAGCAGCGCCCTACAGGGACCGGTACCTGAAGCTTTCTTT. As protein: CASSALQGPVPEAFF.